A selection of T cell receptor beta chains follows, all from one sample in a study of cytotoxic CD8 clonotypes in ibrutinib-treated CLL. Only in-frame clones appear in the TCRdb table, and some are missing; sequencing was by immunoSEQ multiplex PCR. The data hold fewer than 400,000 clones, with about 61% observed a single time. This specimen was PBMCs, taken after 36 months of ibrutinib treatment. Receptors originate from a human donor with chronic lymphocytic leukemia. Both conserved end residues are part of each CDR3. A D gene is named only where the DNA matches it firmly. Clone size is shown for a subset of rows, as once, few, many or a class of expanded clone.

TRBD2	TRBV7-2	TRBJ2-7	-	CASSLRVGLGYTKQYF	TGTGCCAGCAGCTTAAGAGTGGGACTAGGGTATACGAAGCAGTACTTC
-	TRBV7-2	TRBJ1-4	-	CASSYRQSNNEKLFF	TGTGCCAGCAGCTACCGACAGAGTAACAATGAAAAACTGTTTTTT
-	TRBV27	TRBJ1-5	-	CASSSGRGNQPQHF	TGTGCCAGCAGTTCCGGACGGGGTAATCAGCCCCAGCATTTT
-	TRBV7-8	TRBJ1-3	once	CASSRGLYNTGTIYF	TGTGCCAGCAGCCGAGGATTATACAACACTGGCACCATATATTTT
TRBD2	TRBV13	TRBJ2-7	-	CASSQLAGGYEQYF	TGTGCCAGCAGCCAACTAGCGGGAGGCTACGAGCAGTACTTC
-	TRBV5-1	TRBJ1-3	-	CASSWRDSGNTIYF	TGCGCCAGCAGTTGGAGAGACTCTGGAAACACCATATATTTT
-	TRBV18	TRBJ1-5	-	CASSPPGGSNQPQHF	TGTGCCAGCTCACCACCAGGTGGGAGCAATCAGCCCCAGCATTTT
-	TRBV29-1	TRBJ2-7	-	CSVVDGTEQYF	TGCAGCGTTGTCGACGGAACCGAGCAGTACTTC
-	TRBV7-9	TRBJ2-7	-	CASSDLGGPTYEQYF	TGTGCCAGCAGCGACCTCGGGGGCCCGACCTACGAGCAGTACTTC
-	TRBV11-2	TRBJ1-4	-	CASSLQPLATNEKLFF	TGTGCCAGCAGCTTACAACCTCTTGCAACTAATGAAAAACTGTTTTTT
-	TRBV6-5	TRBJ2-5	few	CASSYSAGWRETQYF	TGTGCCAGCAGTTACTCGGCAGGGTGGAGGGAGACCCAGTACTTC
-	TRBV10-1	TRBJ2-3	-	CASSGQGSTDTQYF	TGCGCCAGCAGTGGGCAGGGCAGCACAGATACGCAGTATTTT
-	TRBV9	TRBJ2-3	-	CASSVTNLGSDTQYF	TGTGCCAGCAGCGTGACTAACTTAGGGTCAGATACGCAGTATTTT
-	TRBV29-1	TRBJ1-5	-	CSQRGQPQHF	TGCAGCCAGAGGGGGCAGCCCCAGCATTTT
-	TRBV29-1	TRBJ1-5	few	CSVAENNQPQHF	TGCAGCGTTGCTGAGAACAATCAGCCCCAGCATTTT
-	TRBV21-1	TRBJ2-7	-	CASSPGTGAYEQYF	TGTGCCAGCAGCCCCGGGACAGGGGCCTACGAGCAGTACTTC
TRBD2	TRBV5-1	TRBJ2-5	-	CASSRGTSGGETQYF	TGCGCCAGCAGCAGGGGGACTAGCGGGGGCGAGACCCAGTACTTC
-	TRBV7-2	TRBJ2-1	-	CASSLFHEQFF	TGTGCCAGCAGCTTATTCCATGAGCAGTTCTTC
-	TRBV10-1	TRBJ2-7	few	CASSESKGYEQYF	TGCGCCAGCAGTGAGTCTAAGGGGTACGAGCAGTACTTC
-	TRBV9	TRBJ1-2	-	CASSVGDRPYTF	TGTGCCAGCAGCGTAGGAGACAGACCCTACACCTTC
TRBD2	TRBV27	TRBJ2-1	once	CASSPLAGGHYNEQFF	TGTGCCAGCAGTCCCTTAGCGGGAGGGCACTACAATGAGCAGTTCTTC
TRBD2	TRBV27	TRBJ2-2	-	CASSLRGSGYTGELFF	TGTGCCAGCAGTTTACGGGGTAGCGGGTACACCGGGGAGCTGTTTTTT
TRBD1	TRBV2	TRBJ1-1	-	CARPGGDTEAFF	TGTGCCAGACCAGGGGGTGACACTGAAGCTTTCTTT
-	TRBV9	TRBJ1-1	-	CASSVGGASTEAFF	TGTGCCAGCAGCGTAGGGGGCGCAAGTACTGAAGCTTTCTTT
-	TRBV4-1	TRBJ2-7	-	CASSQVGARTYEQYF	TGCGCCAGCAGCCAAGTTGGGGCCAGGACCTACGAGCAGTACTTC
TRBD1	TRBV6-1	TRBJ2-5	-	CASSGGTGKETQYF	TGTGCCAGCAGTGGCGGGACAGGCAAAGAGACCCAGTACTTC
-	TRBV27	TRBJ2-2	once	CASTPWGNTGELFF	TGTGCCAGCACCCCTTGGGGTAACACCGGGGAGCTGTTTTTT
-	TRBV7-9	TRBJ1-5	once	CASSLGAWPQHF	TGTGCCAGCAGCTTAGGTGCGTGGCCCCAGCATTTT
-	TRBV23-1	TRBJ2-3	-	CASSQSTGIADTQYF	TGCGCCAGCAGTCAATCAACAGGGATCGCAGATACGCAGTATTTT
-	TRBV29-1	TRBJ2-1	-	CSVAYRVRELGNEQFF	TGCAGCGTCGCCTACAGGGTAAGGGAGTTAGGCAATGAGCAGTTCTTC
-	TRBV27	TRBJ2-1	-	CASSRDWDPYNEQFF	TGTGCCAGCAGTCGGGACTGGGACCCCTACAATGAGCAGTTCTTC
-	TRBV19	TRBJ1-1	-	CASSIVRTLMNTEAFF	TGTGCCAGTAGTATAGTTCGGACTCTGATGAACACTGAAGCTTTCTTT
-	TRBV4-1	TRBJ1-1	-	CASSRVSRTEAFF	TGCGCCAGCAGCCGAGTTTCGAGGACTGAAGCTTTCTTT
TRBD2	TRBV5-1	TRBJ2-3	-	CASSVLAGGSTDTQYF	TGCGCCAGCAGCGTGCTAGCGGGAGGAAGCACAGATACGCAGTATTTT
TRBD1	TRBV6-1	TRBJ1-2	-	CASSVGTAYGYTF	TGTGCCAGCAGTGTCGGGACAGCCTATGGCTACACCTTC
TRBD2	TRBV4-1	TRBJ2-7	-	CASSRSGLAGIYEQYF	TGCGCCAGCAGCCGATCTGGGCTAGCGGGAATTTACGAGCAGTACTTC
-	TRBV5-5	TRBJ2-7	-	CASSPDPGGNYEQYF	TGTGCCAGCAGCCCTGATCCGGGGGGCAACTACGAGCAGTACTTC
-	TRBV7-3	TRBJ1-2	once	CASSFNAASGGYTF	TGTGCCAGCAGCTTTAATGCAGCTTCGGGTGGCTACACCTTC
TRBD2	TRBV5-1	TRBJ2-5	few	CASTQDGGRPQETQYF	TGCGCCAGCACCCAGGATGGCGGGAGGCCCCAAGAGACCCAGTACTTC
-	TRBV7-2	TRBJ1-2	-	CASSILVRESNGYTF	TGTGCCAGCAGCATCCTAGTGAGGGAATCGAATGGCTACACCTTC
-	TRBV2	TRBJ2-7	-	CASIRRAGTYEQYF	TGTGCCAGCATTCGGAGAGCGGGTACCTACGAGCAGTACTTC
-	TRBV5-1	TRBJ1-2	few	CASSLIGGKTNYGYTF	TGCGCCAGCAGCTTGATTGGGGGGAAAACTAACTATGGCTACACCTTC
TRBD1	TRBV7-8	TRBJ2-2	few	CASSTRQGNTGELFF	TGTGCCAGCAGCACCCGACAGGGAAACACCGGGGAGCTGTTTTTT
-	TRBV19	TRBJ1-4	-	CASSIPISGEKLFF	TGTGCCAGTAGTATTCCAATATCGGGGGAAAAACTGTTTTTT
-	TRBV9	TRBJ2-2	-	CASSVVPGADNGELFF	TGTGCCAGCAGCGTAGTTCCGGGGGCGGATAACGGGGAGCTGTTTTTT